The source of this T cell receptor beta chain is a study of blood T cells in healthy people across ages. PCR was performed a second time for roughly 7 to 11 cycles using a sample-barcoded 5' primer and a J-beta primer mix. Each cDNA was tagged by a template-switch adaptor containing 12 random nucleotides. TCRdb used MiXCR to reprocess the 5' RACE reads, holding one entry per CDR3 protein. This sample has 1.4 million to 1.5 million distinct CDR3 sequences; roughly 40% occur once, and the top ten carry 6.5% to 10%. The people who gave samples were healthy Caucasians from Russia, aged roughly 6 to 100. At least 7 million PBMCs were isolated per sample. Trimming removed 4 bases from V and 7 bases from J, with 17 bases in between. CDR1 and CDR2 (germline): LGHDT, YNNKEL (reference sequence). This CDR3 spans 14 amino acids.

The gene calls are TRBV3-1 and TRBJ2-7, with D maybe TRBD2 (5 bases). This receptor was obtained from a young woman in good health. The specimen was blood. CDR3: CASSPLGRGHEQYF. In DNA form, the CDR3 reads TGTGCCAGCAGCCCCCTAGGTAGAGGGCATGAGCAGTACTTC.